These T cell receptor beta chains were read from a single sample in a study of cytomegalovirus exposure and HLA in healthy donors. Sequencing was performed with immunoSEQ multiplex PCR; in TCRdb, only in-frame clones are kept and a portion is missing. The sample holds 110,000 to 150,000 clones, approximately 79% seen once. The sequenced material came from PBMCs. The source of these receptors is a woman in her 30s in good health and CMV-seronegative. Both conserved end residues are part of each CDR3. The D gene is left open where the match is weak. Rows give clone size only sometimes, using once, few, many, or a class for an expanded clone.

TRBJ1-4 . . TRBV27 CASSLVRATNEKLFF TGTGCCAGCAGTTTAGTCAGGGCCACTAATGAAAAACTGTTTTTT
TRBJ2-1 . TRBD2 TRBV9 CASSATSGVYNEQFF TGTGCCAGCAGCGCGACTAGCGGGGTTTACAATGAGCAGTTCTTC
TRBJ1-1 few . TRBV7-2 CASSLAGGGTEAFF TGTGCCAGCAGCTTAGCAGGGGGGGGCACTGAAGCTTTCTTT
TRBJ1-5 . . TRBV6-5 CASRGAYSNQPQHF TGTGCCAGCAGGGGGGCCTATAGCAATCAGCCCCAGCATTTT
TRBJ1-2 . . TRBV21-1 CASSKEAGTGVDDYGYTF TGTGCCAGCAGCAAAGAAGCTGGGACAGGGGTTGACGACTATGGCTACACCTTC
TRBJ1-5 . TRBD1 TRBV19 CASSPGQGGLVNQPQHF TGTGCCAGTAGCCCGGGACAGGGGGGTTTAGTGAATCAGCCCCAGCATTTT
TRBJ2-3 once TRBD1 TRBV10-3 CAISESGGTGGNTQYF TGTGCCATCAGTGAGTCTGGAGGGACAGGTGGGAATACGCAGTATTTT
TRBJ1-5 . TRBD1 TRBV19 CASSFRDRSNQPQHF TGTGCCAGTAGTTTCCGGGACAGAAGCAATCAGCCCCAGCATTTT
TRBJ2-1 . . TRBV7-9 CASSTSGGNEQFF TGTGCCAGCAGCACCTCGGGTGGAAATGAGCAGTTCTTC
TRBJ1-2 . TRBD1 TRBV10-3 CAIAGGGYGYTF TGTGCCATAGCAGGGGGCGGCTATGGCTACACCTTC
TRBJ1-4 . . TRBV4-1 CASSPMGGAPFSNEKLFF TGCGCCAGCAGCCCTATGGGGGGGGCCCCCTTTTCTAATGAAAAACTGTTTTTT
TRBJ1-2 . . TRBV9 CASSVAAQGDGYTF TGTGCCAGCAGCGTAGCGGCTCAGGGTGACGGCTACACCTTC
TRBJ1-5 . . TRBV15 CATSSFGGGNQPQHF TGTGCCACCAGCTCATTTGGGGGGGGCAATCAGCCCCAGCATTTT
TRBJ2-5 . TRBD1 TRBV5-6 CASSTGQATETQYF TGTGCCAGCAGCACGGGACAGGCAACTGAGACCCAGTACTTC
TRBJ2-3 . TRBD2 TRBV7-3 CASSSTGLAGDLRSTDTQYF TGTGCCAGCAGCTCAACCGGACTAGCGGGGGACCTGCGTAGCACAGATACGCAGTATTTT
TRBJ2-5 once TRBD2 TRBV6-6 CASSHPGGVRQETQYF TGTGCCAGCAGCCACCCGGGGGGGGTAAGACAAGAGACCCAGTACTTC
TRBJ2-7 few TRBD2 TRBV2 CASSGMGGTVNYEQYF TGTGCCAGCAGTGGAATGGGAGGGACCGTCAACTACGAGCAGTACTTC
TRBJ2-5 . . TRBV29-1 CSVEDLTAQETQYF TGCAGCGTTGAAGATCTCACAGCTCAAGAGACCCAGTACTTC
TRBJ1-1 . . TRBV14 CASSQDLRGSEAFF TGTGCCAGCAGCCAAGATCTAAGAGGTTCTGAAGCTTTCTTT
TRBJ1-2 . . TRBV19 CASSGSTGGGYTF TGTGCCAGTAGTGGATCGACAGGCGGTGGCTACACCTTC
TRBJ1-5 . . TRBV4-1 CASSQIRGGNQPQHF TGCGCCAGCAGCCAAATCCGGGGGGGTAATCAGCCCCAGCATTTT
TRBJ2-1 once . TRBV6-5 CASSYWGGLDNEQFF TGTGCCAGCAGTTACTGGGGGGGCCTTGACAATGAGCAGTTCTTC
TRBJ1-2 . . TRBV7-9 CASSPTGGRSRHGYTF TGTGCCAGCAGCCCAACCGGGGGGCGTAGCCGTCATGGCTACACCTTC